This passage covers 9 T cell receptor beta chains from one sample sequenced in a study of blood T cell repertoires in COVID-19 (TCRdb year 2020). The library was produced with the immunoSEQ multiplex PCR assay. The immuneACCESS repertoire file appears here via TCRdb, limited to in-frame rearrangements. These files lack a portion of the clones; in checked studies, under half of the deficit traces to unresolved V genes, and the cause of the others is not known. This sample gives 95,000 to 130,000 clones in total; approximately 84% of them show up just once. 7.5% of the sample lies in the top ten. Sequencing used peripheral blood. These receptors came from a man between 65 and 79 years old with active or convalescent COVID-19.

The rearrangement uses TRBV4-3 and TRBJ2-3; 10 bases fit TRBD2. V lost 8 bases and J lost 1; bases outside the gene matches: 0. The CDR3 has 13 amino acids. Germline lookup yields CDR1 LGHNA and CDR2 YSLEER. The CDR3 reads CASGLAGTDTQYF. CDR3 sequence (DNA): TGCGCCAGCGGACTAGCGGGCACAGATACGCAGTATTTT.

The chain combines TRBV4-3 with TRBJ2-1; D not resolved. The germline V gene has CDR1 LGHNA and CDR2 YSLEER. Trimming removed 0 bases at V and 1 base at J, with 10 bases between. This CDR3 has 16 amino acids. This CDR3 reads CASSQEWQLSYNEQFF. DNA for the CDR3: TGCGCCAGCAGCCAAGAATGGCAATTATCCTACAATGAGCAGTTCTTC.

The chain is built from TRBV7-2 and TRBJ1-2, with D unclear. V lost 5 bases and J 8 bases, leaving 21 bases between the germline ends. This CDR3 has 15 amino acids. The germline V gene has CDR1 SGHTA and CDR2 FQGNSA. CDR3 nucleotides: TGTGCCAGCAGCCAAAACTCTCGACGGGAGTCAGGCTACACCTTC. It yields the protein CASSQNSRRESGYTF.

The J gene is TRBJ2-2, the V gene TRBV2, with 9 bases that match TRBD1. The trim removed 5 bases at V and 6 bases at J, leaving 4 bases unmatched. Looked up from germline, CDR1 is SNHLY and CDR2 is FYNNEI. The CDR3 runs to 14 residues. CDR3 in DNA: TGTGCCAGCAGTCGACAGGGGGACGCCGGGGAGCTGTTTTTT. It is translated as CASSRQGDAGELFF.

The CDR3 spells CAWSTREGQPQHF. In DNA, the CDR3 is TGTGCCTGGAGTACCAGGGAGGGCCAGCCCCAGCATTTT. This sequence joins TRBV30 and TRBJ1-5; a weak D match, TRBD1 (5 bases). The CDR3 has 13 residues. The germline gives CDR1 GTSNPN, CDR2 SVGIG (reference sequence). V dropped 2 bases and J dropped 7 bases, with 12 bases sitting between them.

The chain has TRBV18 and TRBJ1-4; 9 bases are a match to TRBD1. With 3 bases clipped from V and 5 bases from J, the junction kept 1 base outside the gene matches. Germline V gives CDR1 KGHSH, CDR2 LQKENI. CDR3 size: 14 residues. CDR3 nucleotide sequence: TGTGCCAGCTCACCCGACAGGGGGAATGAAAAACTGTTTTTT. This gives the protein CASSPDRGNEKLFF.

The chain links TRBV4-3 to TRBJ2-3; TRBD2 matches 14 bases. The CDR3 consists of 17 residues. Trimming cost V 1 base and J 4 bases; bases outside gene matches: 4. Looked up from germline, CDR1 is LGHNA and CDR2 is YSLEER. In DNA form, the CDR3 reads TGCGCCAGCAGCCAAGCCGGGACTAGCGGGGGCTCAGATACGCAGTATTTT. This translates into CASSQAGTSGGSDTQYF.

The chain uses TRBV5-5 and TRBJ2-7, with 14 bases aligning to TRBD2. Losses at the gene ends were 4 bases for V and 5 bases for J; bases not matched to a gene: 8. From germline, CDR1 is SGHKS and CDR2 YYEKEE (reference sequence). The CDR3 totals 16 residues. The CDR3: CASSLWTSGRRNEQYF. The CDR3 DNA follows: TGTGCCAGCAGCCTCTGGACTAGCGGGAGGAGGAACGAGCAGTACTTC. Full variable domain (remainder filled in from reference TRBV5-5 and TRBJ2-7): DAGVTQSPTHLIKTRGQQVTLRCSPISGHKSVSWYQQVLGQGPQFIFQYYEKEERGRGNFPDRFSARQFPNYSSELNVNALLLGDSALYLCASSLWTSGRRNEQYFGPGTRLTVT.

The sample holds a few counts of this clone. The J gene is TRBJ1-6, the V gene TRBV5-6; D is possibly TRBD1 (5 bases). The length of the CDR3 is 12 residues. Germline CDR1 and CDR2: SGHDT and YYEEEE. V lost 2 bases, J lost 9 bases, and 6 bases lay in between. The CDR3 reads CASSFRGSPLHF. Here the CDR3 DNA reads TGTGCCAGCAGCTTTAGGGGTTCACCCCTCCACTTT.